The text below deals with one TCR beta chain. Its antigen remains unidentified. Time point: blood at routine non-recurrence follow-up after resection. Unsorted whole RNA samples from tumor, nontumor lung or frozen PBMC were sequenced. V was trimmed by 1 base and J by 7 bases, leaving 10 bases between them. This CDR3 has 14 amino acids. This entry belongs to a study of spatial heterogeneity in lung cancer. Looking at the study overall: The cohort: approximately 66 early-stage, untreated non-small cell lung cancer patients. Detected beta-chain sequences consistently exceeded alpha-chain sequences.

Via MiXCR, TCRdb re-called the 5' RACE reads, giving one row per CDR3 protein. The sample lists about 43,000 distinct CDR3 sequences, 20% to 25% occurring once. Study results and caveats: The study found ubiquitous expanded tumor TCRs in blood more at resection than follow-up.

The chain is built from TRBV12-3 or TRBV12-4 and TRBJ1-4; perhaps TRBD1 as D (5 bases). This specimen consisted of PBMCs, obtained at follow-up. This clonotype originated in a female donor with early-stage non-small cell lung cancer. CDR3 region: CASSLVGEGEKLFF. The CDR3 bases are TGTGCCAGCAGTTTAGTAGGGGAAGGTGAAAAACTGTTTTTT.